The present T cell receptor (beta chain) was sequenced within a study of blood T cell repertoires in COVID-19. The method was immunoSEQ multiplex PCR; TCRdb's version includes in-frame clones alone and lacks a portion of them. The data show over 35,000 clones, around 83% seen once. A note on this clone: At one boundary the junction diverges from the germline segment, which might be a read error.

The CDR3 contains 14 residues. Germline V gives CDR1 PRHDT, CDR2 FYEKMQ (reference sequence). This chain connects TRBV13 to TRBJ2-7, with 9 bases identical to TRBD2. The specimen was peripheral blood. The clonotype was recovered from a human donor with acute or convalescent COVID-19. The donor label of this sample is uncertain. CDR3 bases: TGTGCCAGCAGCCGCGGGACTAGCTCCCACGAGCAGTACTTC. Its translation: CASSRGTSSHEQYF.